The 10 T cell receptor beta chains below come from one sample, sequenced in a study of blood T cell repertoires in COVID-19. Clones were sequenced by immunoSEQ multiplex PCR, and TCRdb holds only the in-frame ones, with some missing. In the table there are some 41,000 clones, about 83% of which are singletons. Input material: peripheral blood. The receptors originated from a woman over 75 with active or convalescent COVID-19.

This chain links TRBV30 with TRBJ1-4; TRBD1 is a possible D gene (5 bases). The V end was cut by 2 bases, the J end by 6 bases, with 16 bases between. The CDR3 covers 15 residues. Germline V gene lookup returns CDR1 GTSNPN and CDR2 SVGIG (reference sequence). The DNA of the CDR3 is TGTGCCTGGAGTAGGACATTAGGGTTTGATGAAAAACTGTTTTTT. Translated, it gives CAWSRTLGFDEKLFF.

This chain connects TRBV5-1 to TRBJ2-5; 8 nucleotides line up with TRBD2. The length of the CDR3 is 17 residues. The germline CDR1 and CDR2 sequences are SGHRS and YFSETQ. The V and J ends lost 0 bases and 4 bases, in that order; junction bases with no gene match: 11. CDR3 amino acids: CASSLVLAGGGPETQYF. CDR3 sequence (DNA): TGCGCCAGCAGCTTGGTATTGGCGGGAGGAGGTCCAGAGACCCAGTACTTC.

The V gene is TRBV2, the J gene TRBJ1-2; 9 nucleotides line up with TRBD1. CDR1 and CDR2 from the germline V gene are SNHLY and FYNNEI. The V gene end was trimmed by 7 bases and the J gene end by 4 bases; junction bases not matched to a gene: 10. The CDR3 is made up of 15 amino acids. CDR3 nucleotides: TGTGCCAGCAATTCGGACAGGGGAGTCGGCTATGGCTACACCTTC. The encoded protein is CASNSDRGVGYGYTF.

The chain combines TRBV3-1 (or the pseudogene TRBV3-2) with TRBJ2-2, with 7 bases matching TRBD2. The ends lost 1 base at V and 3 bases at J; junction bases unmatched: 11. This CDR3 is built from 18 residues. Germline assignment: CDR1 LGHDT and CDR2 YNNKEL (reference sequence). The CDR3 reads CASSQVYLAGAHTGELFF. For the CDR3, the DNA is TGTGCCAGCAGCCAAGTCTACTTGGCGGGAGCCCACACCGGGGAGCTGTTTTTT.

The CDR3 reads CAISGTGTANTEAFF. The DNA of the CDR3 is TGTGCCATCAGTGGGACCGGGACAGCGAACACTGAAGCTTTCTTT. The rearrangement joins TRBV10-3 to TRBJ1-1, with 7 bases matching TRBD1. Germline CDR1 reads ENHRY; CDR2 reads SYGVKD. The CDR3 extends over 15 amino acids. V was pared by 4 bases and J by 1 base, with 6 bases of the junction left unmatched.

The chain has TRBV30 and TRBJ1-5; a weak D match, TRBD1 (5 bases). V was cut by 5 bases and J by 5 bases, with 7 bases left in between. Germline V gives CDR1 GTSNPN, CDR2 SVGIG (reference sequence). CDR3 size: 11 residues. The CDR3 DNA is TGTGCCTGGGGCAGGGATCAGCCCCAGCATTTT. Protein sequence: CAWGRDQPQHF.

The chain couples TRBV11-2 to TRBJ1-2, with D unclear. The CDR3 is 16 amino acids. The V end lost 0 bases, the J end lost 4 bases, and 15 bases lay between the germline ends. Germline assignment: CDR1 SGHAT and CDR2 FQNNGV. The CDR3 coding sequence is TGTGCCAGCAGCTTAGATCTTCCAGGAAGCGGCTATGGCTACACCTTC. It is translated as CASSLDLPGSGYGYTF.

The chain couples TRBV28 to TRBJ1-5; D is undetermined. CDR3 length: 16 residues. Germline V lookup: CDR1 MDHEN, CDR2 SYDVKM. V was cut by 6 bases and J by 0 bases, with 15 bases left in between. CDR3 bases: TGTGCCAGCAGACCTACAGAACCCTATAGCAATCAGCCCCAGCATTTT. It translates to CASRPTEPYSNQPQHF.

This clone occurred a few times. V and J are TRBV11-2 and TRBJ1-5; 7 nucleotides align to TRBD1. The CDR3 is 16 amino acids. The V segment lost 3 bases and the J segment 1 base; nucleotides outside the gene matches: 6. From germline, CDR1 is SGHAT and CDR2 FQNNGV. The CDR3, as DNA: TGTGCCAGCAGCTTCAGACAGGGTAGGAGCAATCAGCCCCAGCATTTT. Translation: CASSFRQGRSNQPQHF.

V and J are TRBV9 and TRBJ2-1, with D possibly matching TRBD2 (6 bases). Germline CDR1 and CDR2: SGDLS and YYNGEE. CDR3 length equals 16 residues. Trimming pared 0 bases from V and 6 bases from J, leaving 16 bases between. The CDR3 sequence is CASSVGERAPLNEQFF. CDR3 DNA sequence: TGTGCCAGCAGCGTAGGGGAGCGGGCTCCCCTCAATGAGCAGTTCTTC.